The 31 T cell receptor beta chains listed next were all sequenced from one sample in a study of blood T cell repertoires in COVID-19. The assay was immunoSEQ multiplex PCR, and TCRdb's table has in-frame clones only and misses some. The sample lists roughly 70,000 clones, about 88% occurring once. The sequenced material came from peripheral blood. These receptor sequences come from a man between 65 and 85 years old with acute or convalescent COVID-19.

The chain combines TRBV5-8 with TRBJ2-7; a weak D match, TRBD2 (5 bases). CDR3 size: 13 residues. CDR1 is SGHTS and CDR2 is YDEGEE in the germline V gene. V was shortened by 3 bases and J by 9 bases, with 16 bases between the two germline ends. In DNA form, the CDR3 reads TGTGCCAGCAGCTCTGCACGTCGGGATGGGCAGTACTTC. It translates to CASSSARRDGQYF.

This sequence joins TRBV4-3 and TRBJ2-1; TRBD2 might be the D (5 bases). The CDR3 sequence is 15 residues long. CDR1 LGHNA and CDR2 YSLEER come from the germline V gene. With 5 bases removed from V and 1 base from J, the gap between germline ends came to 12 bases. CDR3 amino acids: CASSGLGGSYNEQFF. DNA for the CDR3: TGCGCCAGCAGCGGATTAGGAGGATCCTACAATGAGCAGTTCTTC.

A few counts support this clone. The CDR3 region has the DNA TGTGCCAGCAGCGTGATGGGAGGGATCGGGGAGCTGTTTTTT. It codes for CASSVMGGIGELFF. This chain joins TRBV9 and TRBJ2-2; 7 bases are shared with TRBD2. CDR3 length: 14 amino acids. V shed 2 bases, J shed 7 bases, and the junction held 5 bases outside the gene matches. Looked up from germline, CDR1 is SGDLS and CDR2 is YYNGEE.

The chain uses TRBV7-9 and TRBJ2-1; a possible D gene is TRBD2 (6 bases). Germline lookup yields CDR1 SEHNR and CDR2 FQNEAQ (reference sequence). The CDR3 consists of 10 residues. The ends were cut back, 8 bases at V and 7 bases at J, with 6 bases in the middle. The CDR3 coding sequence is TGTGCCAGCGCGGGGAATGAGCAGTTCTTC. Translation gives CASAGNEQFF. The entire variable domain, with the rest obtained from reference TRBV7-9 and TRBJ2-1, is as follows: DTGVSQNPRHKITKRGQNVTFRCDPISEHNRLYWYRQTLGQGPEFLTYFQNEAQLEKSRLLSDRFSAERPKGSFSTLEIQRTEQGDSAMYLCASAGNEQFFGPGTRLTVL.

This chain connects TRBV4-2 to TRBJ2-1; the D gene is possibly TRBD1 (5 bases). The CDR3 is 17 residues long. The V gene lost 1 base and the J gene lost 0 bases, with 13 bases spanning the gap. The V gene's germline CDR1 is LGHNA and CDR2 YNFKEQ. The CDR3 is CASSQVSAGHSYNEQFF. DNA of the CDR3: TGTGCCAGCAGCCAAGTATCGGCAGGACACTCCTACAATGAGCAGTTCTTC.

V usage is TRBV7-3 and J usage is TRBJ1-2; tentatively, D is TRBD1 (6 bases). This CDR3 spans 14 amino acids. Trimming took 0 bases from V and 7 from J, leaving 12 bases between them. Germline loops: CDR1 SGHTA, CDR2 FQGTGA. The CDR3 DNA is TGTGCCAGCAGCTTAACCGCCGGGACAAGTGGCTACACCTTC. It codes for CASSLTAGTSGYTF.

The chain couples TRBV7-3 to TRBJ2-7; possible D gene TRBD2, 5 bases. The CDR3 is 13 residues long. Trimming shortened V by 2 bases and J by 0 bases, and 5 bases separated the two germline ends. CDR1 is SGHTA, CDR2 FQGTGA, per germline. CDR3: CASSLAGSYEQYF. The CDR3 nucleotides are TGTGCCAGCAGCTTAGCGGGCTCCTACGAGCAGTACTTC.

V gene TRBV2 combines with J gene TRBJ2-6, with D uncertain. CDR1 and CDR2 from the germline V gene are SNHLY and FYNNEI. This CDR3 spans 14 amino acids. With 2 bases removed from V and 8 bases from J, the gap between germline ends came to 10 bases. In DNA, the CDR3 is TGTGCCAGCAGTGAATTTCGGTCTACCAACGTCCTGACTTTC. Translated: CASSEFRSTNVLTF.

The CDR3 reads CASSPGQGAGELFF. CDR3 coding DNA: TGTGCCAGCAGCCCGGGACAGGGGGCGGGGGAGCTGTTTTTT. V and J are TRBV3-1 (or the pseudogene TRBV3-2) and TRBJ2-2; 12 nucleotides match TRBD1. This CDR3 region has 14 residues. Per the germline V gene, CDR1 is LGHDT and CDR2 is YNNKEL (reference sequence). With 4 bases clipped from V and 8 bases from J, the junction kept 2 bases outside the gene matches.

This clone came up once. The chain is built from TRBV29-1 and TRBJ1-4; TRBD1 matches 8 bases. The CDR3 has 18 residues. The germline CDR1 and CDR2 sequences are SQVTM and ANQGSEA. The ends lost 7 bases at V and 3 bases at J; junction bases unmatched: 19. CDR3 sequence reads: CSGTRQGRRQRPNEKLFF. DNA of the CDR3: TGCAGCGGGACTAGACAGGGGCGACGTCAACGTCCTAATGAAAAACTGTTTTTT. The whole variable domain, remainder taken from reference TRBV29-1 and TRBJ1-4, is SAVISQKPSRDICQRGTSLTIQCQVDSQVTMMFWYRQQPGQSLTLIATANQGSEATYESGFVIDKFPISRPNLTFSTLTVSNMSPEDSSIYLCSGTRQGRRQRPNEKLFFGSGTQLSVL.

As to this clone: The same CDR3 arises from other DNA sequences in this sample as well. The V gene is TRBV6-5, the J gene TRBJ2-7; possible D gene TRBD2, 6 bases. The germline V gene has CDR1 MNHEY and CDR2 SVGAGI. Trimming removed 0 bases at V and 2 bases at J, with 11 bases between. This CDR3 spans 15 amino acids. CDR3 amino acids: CASSYSWRGTYEQYF. The CDR3, as DNA: TGTGCCAGCAGTTACTCGTGGAGGGGAACCTACGAGCAGTACTTC.

This chain links TRBV7-9 with TRBJ2-7, with D possibly being TRBD1 (5 bases). The CDR3 totals 13 residues. CDR1 and CDR2 from the germline V gene are SEHNR and FQNEAQ (reference sequence). V was pared by 2 bases and J by 7 bases, with 12 bases between. CDR3 bases: TGTGCCAGCAGCTTACAGGGCCCAGAGGAGCAGTACTTC. It is translated as CASSLQGPEEQYF.

The CDR3 bases are TGTGCCAGCAGTTCGAACAGGGGCCGTGGAACCTTCGGCAATCAGCCCCAGCATTTT. Amino acids: CASSSNRGRGTFGNQPQHF. V usage is TRBV6-2 or TRBV6-3 and J usage is TRBJ1-5; 7 positions agree with TRBD1. The V gene's germline CDR1 is MNHEY and CDR2 SVGEGT. The CDR3 sequence is 19 residues long. V gave up 4 bases and J gave up 2 bases; unmatched junction bases: 17.

The gene calls are TRBV29-1 and TRBJ2-1, with D possibly being TRBD2 (5 bases). V was pared by 7 bases and J by 9 bases, with 22 bases between. This CDR3 has 14 amino acids. CDR1 SQVTM and CDR2 ANQGSEA come from the germline V gene. The CDR3 nucleotides are TGCAGCGCTCAAGTTGGGCTAGCCAGTTTTGAGCAGTTCTTC. Protein product: CSAQVGLASFEQFF.

This clone was observed once. CDR3 DNA: TGTGCCAGCAGCTTGGGTTACAGGGCCTCATCGGCTGAAGCTTTCTTT. This sequence encodes CASSLGYRASSAEAFF. The chain recombines TRBV5-6 with TRBJ1-1; possible D gene TRBD1, 6 bases. V dropped 0 bases and J dropped 6 bases, with 18 bases sitting between them. The germline V gene encodes CDR1 SGHDT and CDR2 YYEEEE. The CDR3 has 16 residues.

The chain couples TRBV5-4 to TRBJ2-1; D gene uncertain. V was shortened by 2 bases and J by 6 bases, with 12 bases between the two germline ends. Germline CDR1 SGHNT, CDR2 YYREEE (reference sequence). This CDR3 is built from 14 residues. DNA of the CDR3: TGTGCCAGCAGCTTTCTTGGTTCGGTCAATGAGCAGTTCTTC. It yields the protein CASSFLGSVNEQFF.

The gene calls are TRBV11-2 and TRBJ1-6; TRBD1 agrees at 9 bases. The V gene's germline CDR1 is SGHAT and CDR2 FQNNGV. This CDR3 has 17 residues. Losses at the gene ends were 4 bases for V and 0 bases for J; bases not matched to a gene: 4. CDR3 protein: CASSSGQGSSYNSPLHF. Written as DNA, the CDR3 is TGTGCCAGCAGCTCAGGACAGGGGAGCTCCTATAATTCACCCCTCCACTTT.

The gene calls are TRBV30 and TRBJ1-1; D may be TRBD1 (6 bases). V lost 2 bases, J lost 0 bases, and 7 bases lay in between. CDR3 length: 13 residues. Germline CDR1 is GTSNPN and CDR2 is SVGIG (reference sequence). In nucleotides, the CDR3 is TGTGCCTGGAGTCGGACAGTGAACACTGAAGCTTTCTTT. Residues: CAWSRTVNTEAFF.

This clone was observed once. V is TRBV11-2 and J is TRBJ1-2; D perhaps matches TRBD1 (5 bases). This CDR3 is built from 12 residues. Trimming shortened V by 5 bases and J by 3 bases, and 7 bases separated the two germline ends. Germline CDR1 is SGHAT and CDR2 is FQNNGV. The CDR3 is CASSPRDYGYTF. CDR3 in DNA: TGTGCCAGCAGCCCCAGGGACTATGGCTACACCTTC.

The chain joins TRBV27 to TRBJ1-1, with unresolved D. From germline, CDR1 is MNHEY and CDR2 SMNVEV (reference sequence). The CDR3 runs to 15 residues. V shed 5 bases and J shed 3 bases, with 16 bases lying between them. The CDR3, as DNA: TGTGCCAGCAGTCCCCGGACCGAGGGCTACACTGAAGCTTTCTTT. Encoded protein: CASSPRTEGYTEAFF.

The V call is TRBV28, the J call TRBJ1-2; the D gene is possibly TRBD1 (5 bases). Germline lookup yields CDR1 MDHEN and CDR2 SYDVKM. This CDR3 is 11 amino acids long. With 3 bases removed from V and 7 bases from J, the gap between germline ends came to 6 bases. In nucleotides, the CDR3 is TGTGCCAGCAGTTTGGGGGGTGGCTACACCTTC. As protein: CASSLGGGYTF.

This sequence joins TRBV4-3 and TRBJ1-3, with TRBD1 as a possible D gene (6 bases). V was pared by 1 base and J by 0 bases, with 13 bases between. Looked up from germline, CDR1 is LGHNA and CDR2 is YSLEER. The CDR3 covers 17 residues. CDR3 sequence: CASSQGVTGSSGNTIYF. The CDR3 DNA is TGCGCCAGCAGCCAAGGGGTGACAGGCTCCTCTGGAAACACCATATATTTT.

This rearrangement joins TRBV27 to TRBJ1-2; D is ambiguous. The CDR3 consists of 13 residues. Trimming cost V 3 bases and J 2 bases, with 7 bases left between them. Per germline, CDR1 MNHEY and CDR2 SMNVEV (reference sequence). CDR3 DNA: TGTGCCAGCAGTTTTCGTTTAAACTATGGCTACACCTTC. It specifies CASSFRLNYGYTF.

This rearrangement joins TRBV27 to TRBJ1-5; D may be TRBD1 (5 bases). CDR1 MNHEY and CDR2 SMNVEV come from the germline V gene (reference sequence). This CDR3 region has 18 residues. Trimming stripped 4 bases from V and 2 bases from J, with 21 bases between. The CDR3 DNA sequence: TGTGCCAGCAGTTCGCAAGTCGGTAGGCGGGGCGGCAATCAGCCCCAGCATTTT. This codes for CASSSQVGRRGGNQPQHF.

The chain links TRBV5-6 to TRBJ2-7, with 9 bases matching TRBD2. This CDR3 has 17 amino acids. V shed 5 bases and J 0 bases; nucleotides not matched to a gene: 12. The germline V gene encodes CDR1 SGHDT and CDR2 YYEEEE. In nucleotides, the CDR3 is TGTGCCAGCAGTCTAGGACTTAGCGGGGGCCTCTCCTACGAGCAGTACTTC. This gives the protein CASSLGLSGGLSYEQYF.

V and J are TRBV13 and TRBJ2-1, with TRBD1 matching 7 bases. The V gene's germline CDR1 is PRHDT and CDR2 FYEKMQ (reference sequence). This CDR3 has 13 residues. The V and J ends lost 5 bases and 10 bases, in that order; junction bases with no gene match: 8. CDR3 sequence reads: CASSPDRSGEQFF. The CDR3 coding sequence is TGTGCCAGCAGCCCGGACAGGTCGGGAGAGCAGTTCTTC.

This clone was seen just once. The V and J genes are TRBV28 and TRBJ2-7; D may be TRBD2 (6 bases). In germline, CDR1 is MDHEN, CDR2 SYDVKM. This CDR3 comprises 15 residues. Trimming removed 5 bases from V and 4 bases from J, with 18 bases in between. The CDR3 bases are TGTGCCAGCAGTCCCTCTGGGGGGACCGCTTACGAGCAGTACTTC. As protein: CASSPSGGTAYEQYF.

This clone showed up just once. The chain combines TRBV27 with TRBJ2-1; D may be TRBD2 (5 bases). Germline loops: CDR1 MNHEY, CDR2 SMNVEV (reference sequence). The CDR3 spans 14 residues. The germline V and J ends were trimmed by 5 bases and 4 bases, with 12 bases remaining between them. CDR3 sequence reads: CASSVRGLYNEQFF. CDR3 DNA: TGTGCCAGCAGTGTTCGCGGGCTATACAATGAGCAGTTCTTC.

This clone has a single count. The V and J genes are TRBV19 and TRBJ1-6, with a tentative D call TRBD1 (5 bases). Germline V gene data show CDR1 as LNHDA and CDR2 as SQIVND (reference sequence). V gave up 6 bases and J gave up 5 bases, with 8 bases separating them. The length of the CDR3 is 13 residues. In nucleotides, the CDR3 is TGTGCCAGTAGAGACAGTCATAATTCACCCCTCCACTTT. Translating gives CASRDSHNSPLHF.

The J gene is TRBJ2-3, the V gene TRBV7-8; 7 nucleotides line up with TRBD2. J lost 0 bases, V lost 6 bases, and 9 bases had no gene match. The CDR3 has 16 amino acids. Germline V lookup: CDR1 SGHVS, CDR2 FQNEAQ. The CDR3 protein is CASSLVAGGSTDTQYF. DNA for the CDR3: TGTGCCAGCAGTCTGGTAGCCGGGGGGAGCACAGATACGCAGTATTTT.

This rearrangement joins TRBV18 to TRBJ1-1; TRBD1 might be the D (5 bases). CDR1 and CDR2 from the germline V gene are KGHSH and LQKENI. The V gene lost 2 bases and the J gene lost 4 bases, with 14 bases spanning the gap. The CDR3 contains 15 residues. The CDR3 region is CASSPLARVGTEAFF. Here the CDR3 DNA reads TGTGCCAGCTCACCATTAGCCAGGGTGGGCACTGAAGCTTTCTTT.